This TCR beta chain is drawn from a study of persistence of HIV-infected CD4 T cells. The overall study: A median of 8 years of suppressive ART preceded sampling. Blood samples, up to 180 mL, came from multiple time points, except two leukapheresis donors sampled once.

Stimulation used approximately 9.6 ug/mL lysate from CMV-infected fibroblasts. CD4+ T cells upregulating both CD40 ligand and CD69 were sorted as responding cells. This clone was found once. The antigen remains unidentified. This CDR3 region has 14 residues. The V gene's germline CDR1 is MNHEY and CDR2 SVGAGI. Trimming left V 0 bases short and J 4 bases short, with 7 bases between. The libraries were made with immunoSEQ version 4 in survey mode. Profiling relied on immunoSEQ multiplex PCR, and the TCRdb table lists in-frame clones only, not all of them. The sample has roughly 5,300 clones, 64% seen once.

The chain has TRBV6-5 and TRBJ1-3; D perhaps matches TRBD1 (5 bases). The sequenced sample was CD4+ T cells sorted from PBMCs after approximately 19-hour stimulation, obtained from a patient who received antiretroviral therapy. The TCR was taken from an adult man with HIV who was CMV-seropositive. This CDR3 is CASSYSDKGNTIYF. CDR3 sequence (DNA): TGTGCCAGCAGTTACTCGGACAAAGGAAACACCATATATTTT.